The rows below give T cell receptor beta chains drawn from one sample of a study of metastatic and nonmetastatic thyroid tumors. TCRdb reanalyzed the PCR reads with MiXCR. This table has fewer than 40,000 clones, around 30% appearing once. Sequences were obtained from blood. The receptors were gathered from a female donor with papillary thyroid cancer or a benign thyroid nodule (not recorded which). Some clones in this sample may be carry-over from other donors' samples. The CDR3 runs from the conserved cysteine through the conserved F or W. Each record gives: D gene, V gene, J gene, clone size, CDR3 DNA, CDR3 protein. D genes are given only for firm matches. Clone size appears in some rows only: once, few, many, or a class for an expanded clone.

>-|TRBV5-1|TRBJ1-1|-
TGCGCCAGCACCGAAACAGGGCCCATGAACACGGAAGCTTTCTTT
CASTETGPMNTEAFF
>-|TRBV12-3/TRBV12-4|TRBJ1-5|-
TGTGCCAGCAGTCATTGGGACACTGGTGGGGACAATCAGCCCAAGCATTTT
CASSHWDTGGDNQPKHF
>-|TRBV6-1|TRBJ1-5|few
TGTGCCAGCAGTGAACAGGAGACTCAGCCCCAGCATTTT
CASSEQETQPQHF
>-|TRBV7-8|TRBJ1-6|many
TGTGCCAGCAGGTCCCGGGGGCGAGGAGAGAATTCACCCCTCCACTTT
CASRSRGRGENSPLHF
>TRBD1|TRBV9|TRBJ2-2|-
TGTGCCACCATCAAAAGAACAGGGGTTAGCACCGGGGATCTGTTTTTT
CATIKRTGVSTGDLFF
>-|TRBV30|TRBJ2-7|medium-sized
TGTGCCTGGAGTAAGGGGAGGTACGAGCAGTACTTC
CAWSKGRYEQYF
>-|TRBV19|TRBJ1-5|many
TGTGCCAGTAGTCCCGACAGTTTACATAGCAATCAGCCCCAGCATTTT
CASSPDSLHSNQPQHF
>-|TRBV6-1|TRBJ2-2|many
TGTGCCAGCAGGGAGGCGTTGGGACATTCGAACACCGGGGAGCTGTTTTTT
CASREALGHSNTGELFF
>-|TRBV27|TRBJ2-7|many
TGTGCCAGCAGTTTAACGGCGCTAAGCTCCTACGAGCAGTACTTC
CASSLTALSSYEQYF
>-|TRBV5-1|TRBJ2-1|many
TGCGCCAGCAGCTTGGGACAAGGGGATGAGCAGTTCTTC
CASSLGQGDEQFF
>-|TRBV30|TRBJ1-5|many
TGTGCCTGGGATTTTGGGGATGCCCAGCCCCAGCATTTT
CAWDFGDAQPQHF
>-|TRBV7-2|TRBJ2-1|-
TGTGCCAGCAGCACTCCCTATTCCAATGAGCAGTTCTTC
CASSTPYSNEQFF
>-|TRBV3-1|TRBJ2-2|many
TGTGCCAGCAGCCAAGGGGCCGGGGAGCTGTTTTTT
CASSQGAGELFF
>-|TRBV6-1|TRBJ1-2|-
TGTGCCAGCAGTGAAACGGATAACTATGGCTACACCTTC
CASSETDNYGYTF
>TRBD2|TRBV2|TRBJ2-2|few
TGTGCCAGCAGTTACTTCGAGGGCGGGAGTTTAAGCACCGGGGAGCTGTTTTTT
CASSYFEGGSLSTGELFF
>-|TRBV6-1|TRBJ1-3|-
TGTGCCAGCAGCCCAGGGGTCTACTCTGGAAACACCATATATTTT
CASSPGVYSGNTIYF
>-|TRBV5-1|TRBJ2-1|-
TGCGCCAGCAGCGGCGGGACTCGGGGTGAGCAGTTCTTC
CASSGGTRGEQFF
>TRBD2|TRBV6-5|TRBJ2-1|few
TGTGCCAGCAGTTTACTAGCGGGATCCTACAATGAGCAGTTCTTC
CASSLLAGSYNEQFF
>TRBD2|TRBV20-1|TRBJ2-5|-
TGCAGTGCTAGGACTCCGGGTAGCGGGGGGGTAGAGACCCAGTACTTC
CSARTPGSGGVETQYF
>-|TRBV28|TRBJ1-5|-
TGTGCCAGCAGTTTTGAGGGTAGGGGCAATCAGCCCCAGCATTTT
CASSFEGRGNQPQHF
>-|TRBV12-3/TRBV12-4|TRBJ1-2|many
TGTGCCAGCAGTTTAGCAGGGGGTGCCTATGGCTACACCTTC
CASSLAGGAYGYTF
>TRBD2|TRBV7-3|TRBJ2-1|many
TGTGCCAGCAGCTTATGGGGGACTAGCGGGAGGGTTAGTGAGCAGTTCTTC
CASSLWGTSGRVSEQFF
>TRBD1|TRBV28|TRBJ1-2|few
TGTGCCAGCAGCCGGGACAGGGGGCTGGGCGGCTACACCTTC
CASSRDRGLGGYTF
>-|TRBV10-2|TRBJ1-4|many
TGCGCCAGCAGTGAAGGGACCGGCGGTGAAAAACTGTTTTTT
CASSEGTGGEKLFF
>-|TRBV20-1|TRBJ2-5|-
TGCAGTGCTAGGGCAATTACACGCAAGCTCCAAGATACCCAGTACTTC
CSARAITRKLQDTQYF
>-|TRBV9|TRBJ2-3|-
TGTGCCAGCAGCTTCATACTAGGGGGAGGCACAGATACGCAGTATTTT
CASSFILGGGTDTQYF
>TRBD2|TRBV7-3|TRBJ2-5|many
TGTGCCAGCAGCTTGGCGGCGGGAGGCCAAGAGACCCAGTACTTC
CASSLAAGGQETQYF